These 16 T cell receptor beta chains were sequenced from one sample in a study of OX40 agonist ivuxolimab in advanced cancers. Data came from immunoSEQ multiplex PCR; TCRdb stores just in-frame clones and leaves some out. This table holds more than 55,000 clones, about 84% found once. The sequencing here drew on CD4+ or CD8+ T cells sorted from blood, taken in a trial of the OX40 agonist ivuxolimab. These receptors all come from an adult with an advanced solid tumor such as melanoma, head and neck, liver or kidney cancer.

The chain links TRBV5-4 to TRBJ2-5, with D hard to call. Trimming removed 4 bases at V and 4 bases at J, with 17 bases between. The germline V gene has CDR1 SGHNT and CDR2 YYREEE (reference sequence). The CDR3 sequence is 15 residues long. The CDR3 nucleotides are TGTGCCAGCAGCACCCCCAACAGAGAAGGAGAGACCCAGTACTTC. Residues: CASSTPNREGETQYF.

The gene calls are TRBV5-6 and TRBJ1-6; 8 nucleotides match TRBD1. Germline CDR1 SGHDT, CDR2 YYEEEE. The CDR3 has 16 residues. Trimming took 4 bases from V and 8 from J; bases not matched to a gene: 11. CDR3: CASSRQGLSVDSPLHF. The CDR3 DNA reads as TGTGCCAGCAGCCGACAGGGGTTGAGTGTTGATTCACCCCTCCACTTT.

The chain joins TRBV10-3 to TRBJ2-1; D unresolved. Trimming shortened V by 3 bases and J by 7 bases, and 13 bases separated the two germline ends. This CDR3 is 14 amino acids long. In germline, CDR1 is ENHRY, CDR2 SYGVKD. The CDR3 DNA reads as TGTGCCATCAGTGACGTCCTGCAGGTGAATGAGCAGTTCTTC. This encodes CAISDVLQVNEQFF.

The chain is built from TRBV29-1 and TRBJ2-5; D not certain. CDR3 size: 13 residues. The germline CDR1 and CDR2 sequences are SQVTM and ANQGSEA. V dropped 0 bases and J dropped 2 bases, with 7 bases sitting between them. The CDR3 is CSVEERLQETQYF. CDR3 coding DNA: TGCAGCGTTGAAGAAAGGCTGCAAGAGACCCAGTACTTC.

The V and J genes are TRBV7-9 and TRBJ2-1; the D gene is possibly TRBD1 (5 bases). V was trimmed by 0 bases and J by 2 bases, leaving 11 bases between them. Germline loops: CDR1 SEHNR, CDR2 FQNEAQ (reference sequence). This CDR3 is built from 16 residues. CDR3 region: CASSLAVGVPYNEQFF. CDR3 sequence (DNA): TGTGCCAGCAGCTTAGCGGTAGGGGTGCCCTACAATGAGCAGTTCTTC.

This chain links TRBV19 with TRBJ1-2, with D tentatively TRBD1 (6 bases). The CDR3 has 13 residues. V was trimmed by 1 base and J by 3 bases, leaving 6 bases between them. Germline-derived CDR1 and CDR2 are LNHDA and SQIVND (reference sequence). The CDR3 protein is CASSIGTDYGYTF. CDR3 nucleotide sequence: TGTGCCAGTAGTATAGGGACAGACTATGGCTACACCTTC.

The V gene is TRBV29-1, the J gene TRBJ1-5; D unresolved. The CDR3 extends over 13 amino acids. The germline V gene encodes CDR1 SQVTM and CDR2 ANQGSEA. V lost 3 bases to trimming and J lost 3 bases, with 9 bases between them. For the CDR3, the DNA is TGCAGCGTTGAGGGCCAGATCAATCAGCCCCAGCATTTT. This gives the protein CSVEGQINQPQHF.

V and J are TRBV29-1 and TRBJ2-1, with no clear D. The germline gives CDR1 SQVTM, CDR2 ANQGSEA. The V end lost 6 bases, the J end lost 9 bases, and 15 bases lay between the germline ends. The CDR3 is made up of 12 amino acids. For the CDR3, the DNA is TGCAGCGTCTCGACTTCATTGGGTGAGCAGTTCTTC. Its protein product is CSVSTSLGEQFF.

The rearrangement uses TRBV6-1 and TRBJ1-2; D is uncertain. In germline, CDR1 is MNHNS, CDR2 SASEGT. Trimming shortened V by 3 bases and J by 1 base, and 6 bases separated the two germline ends. This CDR3 is 13 amino acids long. The CDR3 coding sequence is TGTGCCAGCAGTGATGTCTATAACTATGGCTACACCTTC. Its translation is CASSDVYNYGYTF.

The chain combines TRBV7-8 with TRBJ2-5; 8 bases are shared with TRBD2. The CDR3 is 17 amino acids. Germline CDR1 is SGHVS and CDR2 is FQNEAQ. V lost 2 bases to trimming and J lost 4 bases; unmatched junction nucleotides: 12. CDR3 in DNA: TGTGCCAGCAGCTTATTTAGCGTGCTAGCGGGTAGAGAGACCCAGTACTTC. As protein: CASSLFSVLAGRETQYF.

V is TRBV29-1 and J is TRBJ2-7, with TRBD2 as a possible D gene (5 bases). The CDR3 totals 11 residues. Germline V CDR1 and CDR2: SQVTM, ANQGSEA. V lost 6 bases and J 3 bases, leaving 9 bases between the germline ends. CDR3 sequence: CSVRTSYEQYF. CDR3 DNA sequence: TGCAGCGTCAGAACTAGCTACGAGCAGTACTTC.

The chain uses TRBV7-9 and TRBJ2-3; unclear D gene. The CDR3 contains 11 residues. The germline CDR1 and CDR2 sequences are SEHNR and FQNEAQ (reference sequence). V was clipped by 4 bases and J by 7 bases, with 6 bases between them. In DNA, the CDR3 is TGTGCCAGCAGCTCTTTTAATACGCAGTATTTT. Translated, it gives CASSSFNTQYF. Full variable domain (rest looked up from reference TRBV7-9 and TRBJ2-3): DTGVSQNPRHKITKRGQNVTFRCDPISEHNRLYWYRQTLGQGPEFLTYFQNEAQLEKSRLLSDRFSAERPKGSFSTLEIQRTEQGDSAMYLCASSSFNTQYFGPGTRLTVL.

This sequence joins TRBV6-5 and TRBJ2-7; 7 bases are shared with TRBD2. Germline V gene lookup returns CDR1 MNHEY and CDR2 SVGAGI. Trimming at V came to 6 bases and at J to 3 bases, leaving 11 bases not matched to a gene. This CDR3 spans 15 amino acids. This CDR3 reads CASSPPGGFIYEQYF. The CDR3 bases are TGTGCCAGCAGCCCCCCCGGGGGGTTCATCTACGAGCAGTACTTC.

The genes are TRBV6-5 and TRBJ2-4, with 7 bases that match TRBD1. The V and J ends lost 6 bases and 2 bases, in that order; junction bases with no gene match: 4. The CDR3 is 14 residues long. Germline V gene sequence: CDR1 MNHEY, CDR2 SVGAGI. The CDR3 nucleotides read TGTGCCAGCAGAGCAGGGGGAACCAAAAACATTCAGTACTTC. This gives the protein CASRAGGTKNIQYF.

A remark on this clone: The junction and the germline gene differ at one end; a read error may be behind it. The chain is built from TRBV6-5 and TRBJ1-2, with TRBD1 identical over 9 bases. The germline V gene encodes CDR1 MNHEY and CDR2 SVGAGI. The CDR3 runs to 14 residues. The CDR3 sequence is CASSPGTGTYGYTF. CDR3 bases: TGCGCCAGCAGTCCCGGGACAGGGACCTATGGCTACACCTTC.

The J gene is TRBJ1-5, the V gene TRBV18; 9 bases are shared with TRBD1. Germline CDR1 reads KGHSH; CDR2 reads LQKENI. This CDR3 comprises 14 residues. Trimming cost V 6 bases and J 7 bases; bases outside gene matches: 7. CDR3 in DNA: TGTGCCAGCTCGCCCAGGACAGGGGCCCAGCCCCAGCATTTT. Translation: CASSPRTGAQPQHF.